These 2 T cell receptor beta chains share one sample of origin, sequenced in a study of T cells in narcolepsy. Profiled with immunoSEQ multiplex PCR; TCRdb holds only in-frame clones, not every one. Of about 29,000 clones listed, approximately 89% were seen once; the top ten hold approximately 1%. What was sequenced was memory (CD45RA-) CD4+ T cells from blood. These receptors all come from a human donor in good health.

This clone was seen once. The rearrangement joins TRBV18 to TRBJ2-7, with 7 bases identical to TRBD1. Germline lookup yields CDR1 KGHSH and CDR2 LQKENI. CDR3 length: 14 residues. The V gene end was trimmed by 3 bases and the J gene end by 6 bases; junction bases not matched to a gene: 8. The CDR3 DNA reads as TGTGCCAGCTCACCGGACTTAGGGGGCTTCGAGCAGTACTTC. Amino acids: CASSPDLGGFEQYF.

The sample holds a few counts of this clone. The chain couples TRBV4-3 to TRBJ1-5; D unresolved. The germline CDR1 and CDR2 sequences are LGHNA and YSLEER. The CDR3 runs to 15 residues. The ends were cut back, 4 bases at V and 6 bases at J, with 16 bases in the middle. As DNA, the CDR3 is TGCGCCAGCAGCCCGCGTATCCGGGATACTCAGCCCCAGCATTTT. Residues: CASSPRIRDTQPQHF.